This T cell receptor beta chain was obtained from a study of blood T cell repertoires in COVID-19 (dated by TCRdb to about 2020). For the study in its entirety: Collaborator samples came from the United States, Italy and Spain and covered acute and convalescent phases of COVID-19. The prospective study material was composed of cDNA or gDNA derived from T cells, B-cell-depleted T cells, or PBMCs. The dataset comprised deeply sampled blood TCRbeta repertoires from subjects exposed to, actively infected with, or recovered from COVID-19. The repertoires were made available in a free public database intended to serve as a resource for research on the immune response to SARS-CoV-2. Samples were obtained from the ongoing ImmuneRACE study (first 160 participants) and from over 1,000 subjects provided by 6 global collaborators. Nearly every sample came with metadata listing a de-identified subject ID, COVID-19 status, age in years and sex. Where available, HLA class I and class II types were taken from metadata supplied by the sample provider and were not determined by assay-based typing. The research as a whole found: How much clinical and demographic metadata was included differed by source and by participant, and the metadata was provided uncurated.

TCRbeta CDR3 regions were amplified from genomic DNA by means of the immunoSEQ Assay, a bias-controlled multiplex PCR. As for the authors' bioinformatics: Nucleated cell counts per sample were estimated from amplification of reference gene primers within the assay. Sequence reads were collapsed and filtered to measure the absolute abundance of every unique TCRbeta CDR3 rearrangement. Productive Simpson clonality was computed per sample as the square root of Simpson's diversity index over productive rearrangements. The immuneACCESS repertoire file appears here via TCRdb, limited to in-frame rearrangements. These files lack a portion of the clones; in checked studies, under half of the deficit traces to unresolved V genes, and the cause of the others is not known. V, J and clone size are taken as reported in that table, and D and trimming were inferred from the DNA itself. The sample records about 150,000 clones, over 80% of which are singletons. The leading ten clones occupy over 4% of the sample.

This clone has only a few counts. Its antigen specificity is not known. No clone much larger than this one lies a single base away; base qualities are absent. The V end gives up 4 bases and the J end 6 bases, leaving 10 bases in the junction not matched to a gene. In the germline V gene, CDR1 corresponds to KGHSH and CDR2 to LQKENI. The CDR3 holds 16 amino acids from the cysteine to the phenylalanine. Left in the record is the CDR3 DNA by itself, 48 bases read in frame from the first base. Participants in the prospective study were aged 18 to 89 years, lived in 20 to 30 United States geographic areas, and enrolled through a virtual design. In the prospective study, participants were assigned to cohorts based on the clinical history participants reported in a screening survey and a study questionnaire. Exposed participants were defined as having been in contact with someone with a PCR-confirmed or clinician-diagnosed COVID-19 case within 2 weeks of study entry. Each participant in the prospective study had whole blood, serum and a nasopharyngeal or oropharyngeal swab collected by mobile phlebotomists. Over an approximately two-month period, participants in the prospective study had the option of providing additional blood draws and questionnaires. Before DNA extraction, prospective study blood samples were shipped either frozen or at room temperature.

This sequence uses TRBV18 and TRBJ2-2, and TRBD1 matches 8 of the central bases. This receptor was taken from an older man who had been exposed to COVID-19. The material sequenced was PBMCs or T cells enriched from blood (not recorded which). The CDR3 sequence is CASSRGTGEVSGELFF. The nucleotides read TGTGCCAGCTCACGCGGGACAGGAGAAGTATCCGGGGAGCTGTTTTTT.